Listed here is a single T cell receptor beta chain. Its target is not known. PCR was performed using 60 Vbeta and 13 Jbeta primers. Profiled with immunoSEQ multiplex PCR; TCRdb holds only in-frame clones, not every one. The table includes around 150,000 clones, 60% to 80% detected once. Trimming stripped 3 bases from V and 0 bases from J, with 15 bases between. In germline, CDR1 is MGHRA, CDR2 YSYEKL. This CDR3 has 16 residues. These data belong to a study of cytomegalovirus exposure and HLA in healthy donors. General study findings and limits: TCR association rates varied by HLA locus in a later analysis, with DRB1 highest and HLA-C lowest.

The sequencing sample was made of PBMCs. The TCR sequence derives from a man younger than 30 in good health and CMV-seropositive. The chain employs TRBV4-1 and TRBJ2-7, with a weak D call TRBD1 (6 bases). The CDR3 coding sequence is TGCGCCAGCAGCCACCCTCCAGGGGACGGCTCCTACGAGCAGTACTTC. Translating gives CASSHPPGDGSYEQYF.